This T cell receptor beta chain was found in a study of cytomegalovirus exposure and HLA in healthy donors. The CDR3 contains 14 residues. Germline V CDR1 and CDR2: LGHNT, FRNRAP. The trim removed 1 base at V and 6 bases at J, leaving 2 bases unmatched. PCR used 60 Vbeta primers and 13 Jbeta primers. Sequencing was performed with immunoSEQ multiplex PCR; in TCRdb, only in-frame clones are kept and a portion is missing. The repertoire holds 250,000 or so clones, with under 90% as singletons. This TCR was recovered from a human donor in good health. Sequenced sample: PBMCs. The V call is TRBV12-5, the J call TRBJ1-2, with 10 bases aligning to TRBD1. The CDR3 nucleotides read TGTGCTAGTGGTTTGGGACAGGGGGCTAATGGCTACACCTTC. Its protein is CASGLGQGANGYTF.